The next 9 T cell receptor beta chains were all read from a single sample in a study of T-cell reconstitution after alpha-beta-depleted transplantation in children. Whole-study findings and limits: T-cell numbers and diversity one year post-transplant derived largely from freshly generated T cells.

TCRbeta library preparation incorporated unique molecular identifiers. TCRdb independently ran MiXCR on the PCR reads; one entry per CDR3 protein. In the table there are about 300,000 distinct CDR3 sequences, over 7% of which are singletons. For these receptors, no antigen is known. The sample was peripheral blood, taken 360 days after TCRalphabeta/CD19-depleted stem cell transplant. These TCRs come from a female patient under 10 years old who had a stem cell transplant for Fanconi anemia, so the T cells may come from the graft donor.

This clonotype was counted only a few times. V is TRBV4-2 and J is TRBJ1-2, with D possibly matching TRBD1 (5 bases). The germline CDR1 and CDR2 sequences are LGHNA and YNFKEQ. This CDR3 is built from 17 residues. The V and J ends lost 0 bases and 3 bases respectively, with 17 bases between them. Here the CDR3 reads CASSQDAGAQPYYGYTF. CDR3 coding DNA: TGTGCCAGCAGCCAAGATGCCGGGGCCCAACCCTACTATGGCTACACCTTC.

The V and J genes are TRBV6-5 and TRBJ2-5; 12 bases line up with TRBD2. V trimming: 0 bases; J trimming: 5 bases; junction bases outside the gene matches: 10. The CDR3 has 18 residues. Germline V lookup: CDR1 MNHEY, CDR2 SVGAGI. This chain's CDR3 is CASSYSRLAGALGETQYF. The CDR3 DNA follows: TGTGCCAGCAGTTACTCCCGACTAGCGGGGGCCCTCGGGGAGACCCAGTACTTC.

The gene calls are TRBV20-1 and TRBJ2-3; 7 bases map to TRBD2. CDR3 length: 13 amino acids. The germline gives CDR1 DFQATT, CDR2 SNEGSKA (reference sequence). CDR3 in DNA: TGCAGCGCCCCGGGACTAAACACAGATACGCAGTATTTT. Translated, it gives CSAPGLNTDTQYF.

J is TRBJ1-5 and V is TRBV15; 11 bases align to TRBD1. This CDR3 has 15 residues. The V gene end was trimmed by 5 bases and the J gene end by 6 bases; junction bases not matched to a gene: 6. Germline V lookup: CDR1 LNHNV, CDR2 YYDKDF (reference sequence). This CDR3 reads CATSARDRGFQPQHF. CDR3 nucleotides: TGTGCCACCAGCGCCCGGGACAGGGGGTTTCAGCCCCAGCATTTT.

This clonotype was detected ten times or more. J is TRBJ2-2 and V is TRBV7-3; D gene uncertain. The CDR3 is 13 amino acids. Germline CDR1 and CDR2: SGHTA and FQGTGA. V was shortened by 1 base and J by 4 bases, with 4 bases between the two germline ends. CDR3 in amino acids: CASSLKITGELFF. The CDR3 DNA sequence: TGTGCCAGCAGCTTAAAAATCACCGGGGAGCTGTTTTTT.

This clonotype was seen at least ten times. This chain joins TRBV7-8 and TRBJ1-6; D uncertain. Trimming shortened V by 5 bases and J by 0 bases, and 14 bases separated the two germline ends. The CDR3 is made up of 17 amino acids. CDR1 is SGHVS and CDR2 is FQNEAQ in the germline V gene. This CDR3 is CASSARGPGSYNSPLHF. CDR3 bases: TGTGCCAGCAGCGCCCGTGGGCCCGGCTCCTATAATTCACCCCTCCACTTT. Full variable domain (outside the CDR3, taken from reference TRBV7-8 and TRBJ1-6): GAGVSQSPRYKVAKRGQDVALRCDPISGHVSLFWYQQALGQGPEFLTYFQNEAQLDKSGLPSDRFFAERPEGSVSTLKIQRTQQEDSAVYLCASSARGPGSYNSPLHFGNGTRLTVT.

At least ten counts were recorded for this clonotype. DNA of the CDR3: TGTGCCAGCAGCTTAGATCTCTGGGAGCGACTCAATGAGCAGTTCTTC. Protein product: CASSLDLWERLNEQFF. This chain connects TRBV11-2 to TRBJ2-1; a weak D match, TRBD2 (5 bases). Trimming removed 0 bases at V and 6 bases at J, with 15 bases between. CDR1 is SGHAT, CDR2 FQNNGV, per germline. The CDR3 sequence is 16 residues long.

There are many counts of this clonotype. The chain recombines TRBV7-2 with TRBJ1-4; D unclear. V lost 1 base, J lost 4 bases, and 13 bases lay in between. Germline V CDR1 and CDR2: SGHTA, FQGNSA. The CDR3 covers 16 residues. CDR3 nucleotides: TGTGCCAGCAGCTTAGTGGGTCGTTCCTTTAATGAAAAACTGTTTTTT. The encoded protein is CASSLVGRSFNEKLFF.

The rearrangement joins TRBV24-1 to TRBJ2-1; D remains unclear. This CDR3 has 17 residues. V was cut by 3 bases and J by 3 bases, with 17 bases left in between. Looked up from germline, CDR1 is KGHDR and CDR2 is SFDVKD. The CDR3 spells CATSDPLAALYYNEQFF. Here the CDR3 DNA reads TGTGCCACCAGTGATCCCCTTGCAGCCTTATACTACAATGAGCAGTTCTTC.